Below, 21 T cell receptor beta chains from the same sample are listed, as sequenced in a study of T cell responses to AZD1222 COVID-19 vaccine. Libraries were prepared by immunoSEQ multiplex PCR; TCRdb keeps only in-frame clonotypes and omits some of them. Of roughly 180,000 clones in the sample, about 90% were seen once. The material sequenced was peripheral blood, taken on day 0 of AZD1222 vaccination. The receptors shown here come from an adult in good health.

The chain recombines TRBV25-1 with TRBJ1-5; D unclear. Germline CDR1 and CDR2: MGHDK and SYGVNS. V lost 4 bases and J lost 2, with 6 bases in between. This CDR3 is built from 13 residues. DNA of the CDR3: TGTGCCAGCAGTGGCATGGGCAATCAGCCCCAGCATTTT. Protein sequence: CASSGMGNQPQHF.

This clone was detected once. The chain links TRBV19 to TRBJ1-1; 7 positions match TRBD1. Trimming took 3 bases from V and 3 from J; bases not matched to a gene: 7. The CDR3 spans 15 residues. In germline, CDR1 is LNHDA, CDR2 SQIVND (reference sequence). CDR3 residues: CASSINGQGDTEAFF. DNA of the CDR3: TGTGCCAGTAGTATCAACGGGCAGGGGGACACTGAAGCTTTCTTT.

This rearrangement joins TRBV28 to TRBJ1-3, with 7 bases matching TRBD1. Germline V gives CDR1 MDHEN, CDR2 SYDVKM. This CDR3 has 13 residues. V lost 6 bases and J lost 7; bases outside the gene matches: 6. CDR3 region: CASRYGTDNTIYF. CDR3 DNA sequence: TGTGCCAGCAGATACGGGACAGACAACACCATATATTTT.

The chain joins TRBV9 to TRBJ1-2; 8 bases agree with TRBD1. Trimming at V came to 4 bases and at J to 3 bases, leaving 8 bases not matched to a gene. The CDR3 has 15 residues. Germline lookup yields CDR1 SGDLS and CDR2 YYNGEE. The CDR3 DNA sequence: TGTGCCAGCAGCCCCCCTGGACAGGGATACTATGGCTACACCTTC. It encodes CASSPPGQGYYGYTF.

To note about this clone: The sample contains more than one DNA sequence encoding this CDR3. The gene calls are TRBV6-1 and TRBJ2-5; D unclear. Germline-derived CDR1 and CDR2 are MNHNS and SASEGT. V gave up 1 base and J gave up 4 bases, with 4 bases separating them. The CDR3 length is 12 residues. CDR3 nucleotides: TGTGCCAGCAGTGAAGGGGGAGAGACCCAGTACTTC. This encodes CASSEGGETQYF.

The rearrangement joins TRBV6-5 to TRBJ2-7; 10 positions agree with TRBD2. Trimming removed 6 bases from V and 2 bases from J; junction bases left unmatched: 4. The CDR3 runs to 14 residues. Germline V gene sequence: CDR1 MNHEY, CDR2 SVGAGI. In nucleotides, the CDR3 is TGTGCCAGCAGATTCGGACTAGCGGCCTACGAGCAGTACTTC. Translating gives CASRFGLAAYEQYF.

V is TRBV11-2 and J is TRBJ2-5; 14 nucleotides line up with TRBD2. V trimming: 5 bases; J trimming: 4 bases; junction bases outside the gene matches: 6. CDR3 length: 16 amino acids. Germline CDR1 is SGHAT and CDR2 is FQNNGV. The CDR3 DNA sequence: TGTGCCAGCAGCCGGATGGGACTAGCGGGAGCAGAGACCCAGTACTTC. Translated: CASSRMGLAGAETQYF. Together with reference TRBV11-2 and TRBJ2-5, the CDR3 gives the full variable domain: EAGVAQSPRYKIIEKRQSVAFWCNPISGHATLYWYQQILGQGPKLLIQFQNNGVVDDSQLPKDRFSAERLKGVDSTLKIQPAKLEDSAVYLCASSRMGLAGAETQYFGPGTRLLVL.

The rearrangement links TRBV7-3 to TRBJ2-3; D gene uncertain. This CDR3 has 15 amino acids. Germline CDR1 reads SGHTA; CDR2 reads FQGTGA. Trimming pared 5 bases from V and 2 bases from J, leaving 14 bases between. The CDR3, as DNA: TGTGCCAGCAGCCCGAAAGGGCCCCCCACAGATACGCAGTATTTT. Translation gives CASSPKGPPTDTQYF.

To note about this clone: A junction end diverges from the germline sequence, so it may reflect a read error. This chain links TRBV4-2 with TRBJ2-1; D tentatively reads TRBD1 or TRBD2 (5 bases each). CDR3 size: 12 residues. Looked up from germline, CDR1 is LGHNA and CDR2 is YNFKEQ. For the CDR3, the DNA is TGTGCCAGCAGCCGACGGGACGGTGGAGTTCTCTTC. Its protein product is CASSRRDGGVLF.

The chain employs TRBV7-8 and TRBJ2-3; unclear D gene. The CDR3 is 15 amino acids. Germline CDR1 is SGHVS and CDR2 is FQNEAQ. Trimming cost V 3 bases and J 3 bases, with 13 bases left between them. Here the CDR3 reads CASSFITAGTDTQYF. The DNA of the CDR3 is TGTGCCAGCAGCTTCATTACGGCAGGTACAGATACGCAGTATTTT.

In its sample, this clone was seen a few times. The V and J genes are TRBV19 and TRBJ1-6, with 9 positions matching TRBD1. The CDR3 covers 15 residues. Unmatched junction bases numbered 13, after V lost 5 bases and J lost 14 bases. The germline V gene has CDR1 LNHDA and CDR2 SQIVND (reference sequence). The CDR3 region has the DNA TGTGCCAGTAGTTCCCGGGACAGGGCCCCAGGATCCCTCCACTTT. Translation gives CASSSRDRAPGSLHF.

The chain combines TRBV12-5 with TRBJ2-1, with a possible D match to TRBD2 (7 bases). With 5 bases removed from V and 4 bases from J, the gap between germline ends came to 12 bases. The CDR3 consists of 14 residues. Looked up from germline, CDR1 is LGHNT and CDR2 is FRNRAP. CDR3 sequence: CASGDGGPYNEQFF. CDR3 in DNA: TGTGCTAGTGGTGACGGGGGGCCTTACAATGAGCAGTTCTTC.

The chain carries TRBV7-2 and TRBJ1-2; D call uncertain. There are 14 residues in the CDR3. V lost 3 bases, J lost 3 bases, and 11 bases lay in between. CDR1 is SGHTA and CDR2 is FQGNSA in the germline V gene. The CDR3 DNA follows: TGTGCCAGCAGCTTCGAGGCATACGACTATGGCTACACCTTC. As protein: CASSFEAYDYGYTF.

The chain uses TRBV7-2 and TRBJ2-7; the match to TRBD1 covers 10 bases. V was pared by 1 base and J by 7 bases, with 4 bases of the junction left unmatched. The CDR3 is 14 residues long. CDR1 and CDR2 from the germline V gene are SGHTA and FQGNSA. Written as DNA, the CDR3 is TGTGCCAGCAGCTTAGGACAGGGGGCTGAAGAGCAGTACTTC. Its translation: CASSLGQGAEEQYF.

This chain uses TRBV30 with TRBJ1-5, with 8 nucleotides matching TRBD1. Germline V gives CDR1 GTSNPN, CDR2 SVGIG (reference sequence). This CDR3 is 17 amino acids long. With V trimmed by 3 bases and J by 0 bases, 10 bases remained unmatched. The CDR3 protein is CAWSGDRTVNSNQPQHF. The DNA of the CDR3 is TGTGCCTGGAGCGGGGACAGGACTGTTAATAGCAATCAGCCCCAGCATTTT.

In DNA, the CDR3 is TGCGCCAGCAGCAGGAACAGGGGGCTGGGACCAGATACGCAGTATTTT. It codes for CASSRNRGLGPDTQYF. This sequence joins TRBV5-1 and TRBJ2-3; TRBD1 agrees at 9 bases. The CDR3 runs to 16 residues. Unmatched junction bases numbered 10, after V lost 4 bases and J lost 4 bases. Germline V gene lookup returns CDR1 SGHRS and CDR2 YFSETQ.

The chain recombines TRBV4-1 with TRBJ2-7; 11 bases are a match to TRBD2. The junction had 9 bases not matched to a gene; V was cut back by 4 bases and J by 7 bases. This CDR3 comprises 15 residues. Germline assignment: CDR1 MGHRA and CDR2 YSYEKL. CDR3: CASSPGTSGTWEQYF. The CDR3 DNA follows: TGCGCCAGCAGCCCCGGGACTAGCGGAACTTGGGAGCAGTACTTC.

The V gene is TRBV24-1, the J gene TRBJ2-1; 8 bases agree with TRBD1. Germline loops: CDR1 KGHDR, CDR2 SFDVKD. CDR3 length: 16 amino acids. J gave up 8 bases and V 2 bases, and 10 bases lay outside the gene matches. The CDR3 is CATSDSDRGSIDEQFF. The DNA of the CDR3 is TGTGCCACCAGTGATTCCGACAGGGGAAGTATCGATGAGCAGTTCTTC.

The sample holds one count of this clone. The chain is built from TRBV3-1 (or the pseudogene TRBV3-2) and TRBJ2-2; 7 positions agree with TRBD2. Germline-derived CDR1 and CDR2 are LGHDT and YNNKEL (reference sequence). CDR3 size: 15 residues. V trimming: 5 bases; J trimming: 1 base; junction bases outside the gene matches: 4. The DNA for the CDR3 is TGTGCCAGCAGCTTCAGCGGGAAGAACACCGGGGAGCTGTTTTTT. Protein sequence: CASSFSGKNTGELFF.

This clone was detected once. V usage is TRBV7-2 and J usage is TRBJ2-5; 10 bases fit TRBD1. The CDR3 extends over 14 amino acids. The germline V gene encodes CDR1 SGHTA and CDR2 FQGNSA. The V gene end was trimmed by 5 bases and the J gene end by 4 bases; junction bases not matched to a gene: 4. CDR3 amino acids: CASSQGQGRETQYF. The CDR3 bases are TGTGCCAGCAGCCAGGGACAGGGGAGAGAGACCCAGTACTTC.

This chain links TRBV24-1 with TRBJ2-1; D is unclear. Germline lookup yields CDR1 KGHDR and CDR2 SFDVKD. There are 11 residues in the CDR3. V was clipped by 10 bases and J by 9 bases, with 12 bases between them. The CDR3 protein is CATSGPSEQFF. CDR3 nucleotides: TGTGCCACTTCGGGCCCCAGTGAGCAGTTCTTC.